One sample yielded the 17 T cell receptor beta chains listed below, sequenced in a study of blood T cell repertoires in COVID-19. TCRdb's table, derived via immunoSEQ multiplex PCR, lists solely in-frame clones and lacks some. The sample has over 100,000 clones; 80% to 90% are singletons. Sequencing input: peripheral blood. The origin of the receptors is a human donor with acute or convalescent COVID-19. The donor label of this sample is uncertain.

The chain recombines TRBV10-2 with TRBJ2-1; TRBD2 aligns across 9 bases. This CDR3 contains 13 residues. After removal of 7 bases from V and 9 bases from J, the junction contained 7 bases not matched to a gene. Germline CDR1 is WSHSY and CDR2 is SAAADI. The CDR3 protein is CASILAGASEQFF. CDR3 coding DNA: TGCGCCAGCATTTTAGCGGGAGCCTCTGAGCAGTTCTTC.

The chain carries TRBV6-2 or TRBV6-3 and TRBJ1-1, with 8 positions matching TRBD1. CDR3 size: 17 residues. Germline V gene lookup returns CDR1 MNHEY and CDR2 SVGEGT. V shed 4 bases and J 0 bases; nucleotides not matched to a gene: 10. The DNA of the CDR3 is TGTGCCAGCAGTTCCCATGGACAGGGACGGATGAACACTGAAGCTTTCTTT. This sequence encodes CASSSHGQGRMNTEAFF.

The V and J genes are TRBV12-3 or TRBV12-4 and TRBJ1-1; D gene unclear. Deletions cut 6 bases from V and 0 bases from J, with 8 bases between. The CDR3 is 13 amino acids. CDR3 nucleotide sequence: TGTGCCAGCAGCGCCGGGATGAACACTGAAGCTTTCTTT. Translation gives CASSAGMNTEAFF.

This chain connects TRBV7-3 to TRBJ2-3; the match to TRBD2 covers 10 bases. The junction had 9 bases not matched to a gene; V was cut back by 2 bases and J by 7 bases. Germline values: CDR1 SGHTA, CDR2 FQGTGA. The CDR3 length is 16 residues. CDR3: CASSLWASGGHNTQYF. For the CDR3, the DNA is TGTGCCAGCAGCTTATGGGCTAGCGGGGGCCACAATACGCAGTATTTT.

The J gene is TRBJ1-5, the V gene TRBV7-9, with D possibly TRBD1 on 5 matching bases. This CDR3 comprises 13 residues. From germline, CDR1 is SEHNR and CDR2 FQNEAQ (reference sequence). V was shortened by 5 bases and J by 4 bases, with 9 bases between the two germline ends. As DNA, the CDR3 is TGTGCCAGCAGCCGCGACAGTAATCAGCCCCAGCATTTT. Translating gives CASSRDSNQPQHF.

This clone appeared once. This chain links TRBV3-1 (or the pseudogene TRBV3-2) with TRBJ1-1, with 9 bases aligning to TRBD1. Germline loops: CDR1 LGHDT, CDR2 YNNKEL (reference sequence). The CDR3 has 17 residues. V was clipped by 1 base and J by 4 bases; unmatched bases: 10. The CDR3 sequence is CASSQAGTGRRGTEAFF. The CDR3 bases are TGTGCCAGCAGCCAAGCCGGGACAGGGCGGCGGGGCACTGAAGCTTTCTTT.

This chain uses TRBV13 with TRBJ2-7; D is undetermined. In germline, CDR1 is PRHDT, CDR2 FYEKMQ (reference sequence). This CDR3 is 12 amino acids long. Trimming stripped 3 bases from V and 7 bases from J, with 10 bases between. For the CDR3, the DNA is TGTGCCAGCAGCTTCCAGGTCAAAGAGCAGTACTTC. Protein: CASSFQVKEQYF.

The chain couples TRBV19 to TRBJ1-3; D not certain. Germline V gives CDR1 LNHDA, CDR2 SQIVND (reference sequence). The CDR3 is 12 residues long. Trimming stripped 7 bases from V and 7 bases from J, with 11 bases between. CDR3 sequence: CASTPGFNTIYF. The CDR3, as DNA: TGTGCCAGTACTCCAGGTTTCAACACCATATATTTT.

The chain recombines TRBV4-1 with TRBJ2-3, with D tentatively TRBD2 (6 bases). Trimming took 4 bases from V and 0 from J, leaving 20 bases between them. Germline V gene data show CDR1 as MGHRA and CDR2 as YSYEKL. CDR3 length: 18 amino acids. The CDR3 DNA is TGCGCCAGCAGCCGAAGGAGGGACTCCTATTCTAGCACAGATACGCAGTATTTT. Its translation is CASSRRRDSYSSTDTQYF.

The V gene is TRBV4-1, the J gene TRBJ1-6; TRBD1 aligns across 9 bases. Germline lookup yields CDR1 MGHRA and CDR2 YSYEKL. The CDR3 is made up of 16 amino acids. Trimming at V came to 3 bases and at J to 7 bases, leaving 7 bases not matched to a gene. This CDR3 reads CASSQGTGIGNSPLHF. CDR3 coding DNA: TGCGCCAGCAGCCAGGGGACAGGGATCGGCAATTCACCCCTCCACTTT.

The rearrangement joins TRBV11-2 to TRBJ1-5; 9 positions agree with TRBD1. After removal of 7 bases from V and 7 bases from J, the junction contained 17 bases not matched to a gene. Germline V gives CDR1 SGHAT, CDR2 FQNNGV. The CDR3 covers 17 residues. Here the CDR3 DNA reads TGTGCCAGCAAATTGGCGATAATGGGACAGGGAGAACAGCCCCAGCATTTT. As protein: CASKLAIMGQGEQPQHF.

The chain links TRBV3-1 (or the pseudogene TRBV3-2) to TRBJ1-3; 8 positions agree with TRBD1. From germline, CDR1 is LGHDT and CDR2 YNNKEL (reference sequence). This CDR3 has 14 residues. V trimming: 3 bases; J trimming: 7 bases; junction bases outside the gene matches: 5. The CDR3 loop is CASSQDRVCNTIYF. The CDR3 bases are TGTGCCAGCAGCCAGGACAGGGTTTGTAACACCATATATTTT.

The chain has TRBV7-2 and TRBJ2-2; a weak D match, TRBD1 (6 bases). Germline values: CDR1 SGHTA, CDR2 FQGNSA. Trimming pared 4 bases from V and 5 bases from J, leaving 14 bases between. The CDR3 is 15 residues long. CDR3 DNA: TGTGCCAGCAGCTGGGCCAGGGGTGGTACCGGGGAGCTGTTTTTT. This sequence encodes CASSWARGGTGELFF.

This rearrangement joins TRBV7-2 to TRBJ2-7; 7 positions agree with TRBD1. Germline V lookup: CDR1 SGHTA, CDR2 FQGNSA. Trimming took 7 bases from V and 0 from J; bases not matched to a gene: 3. The CDR3 loop spans 13 amino acids. Here the CDR3 DNA reads TGTGCCAGCAAGACAGGGAACTCCTACGAGCAGTACTTC. Translating it yields CASKTGNSYEQYF.

Worth noting for this clone: Different DNA sequences within this sample yield the same CDR3. This chain links TRBV19 with TRBJ1-5; no clear D. In germline, CDR1 is LNHDA, CDR2 SQIVND (reference sequence). This CDR3 is built from 12 residues. V was cut by 3 bases and J by 4 bases, with 4 bases left in between. The DNA for the CDR3 is TGTGCCAGTAGTATCCCAAATCAGCCCCAGCATTTT. Protein: CASSIPNQPQHF.

The DNA of the CDR3 is TGTGCCTATGGACAGGGGTGGAATGAAAAACTGTTTTTT. Its protein is CAYGQGWNEKLFF. The genes are TRBV30 and TRBJ1-4, with 9 bases identical to TRBD1. The trim removed 7 bases at V and 5 bases at J, leaving 5 bases unmatched. This CDR3 contains 13 residues. Germline CDR1 reads GTSNPN; CDR2 reads SVGIG (reference sequence).

The gene calls are TRBV27 and TRBJ2-1; 10 bases agree with TRBD2. CDR3 length equals 14 residues. V lost 2 bases, J lost 8 bases, and 3 bases stayed unmatched. CDR1 and CDR2 from the germline V gene are MNHEY and SMNVEV (reference sequence). The chain's CDR3 is CASSLGLADDEQFF. The CDR3 DNA reads as TGTGCCAGCAGTTTAGGACTAGCGGACGATGAGCAGTTCTTC.